Presented here are 22 T cell receptor beta chains from one specimen sequenced in a study of cytomegalovirus exposure and HLA in healthy donors. Vbeta (60) and Jbeta (13) primers were used in the PCR. Clones were sequenced by immunoSEQ multiplex PCR, and TCRdb holds only the in-frame ones, with some missing. The repertoire holds around 80,000 clones, over 60% seen once, with 3.5% to 5.5% in the top ten. The sequencing input was PBMCs. The receptor set was obtained from a man between 40 and 49 years old in good health and CMV-seronegative.

The chain recombines TRBV14 with TRBJ1-1; 7 bases are shared with TRBD1. Germline V CDR1 and CDR2: SGHDN, FVKESK. The CDR3 covers 12 residues. J gave up 10 bases and V 2 bases, and 4 bases lay outside the gene matches. The CDR3 reads CASSQQGGRAFF. The CDR3 nucleotides are TGTGCCAGCAGCCAACAAGGGGGCAGAGCTTTCTTT.

This clone has just a few counts. This sequence joins TRBV6-5 and TRBJ1-3, with D possibly TRBD1 on 6 matching bases. This CDR3 has 16 amino acids. V lost 0 bases and J lost 0, with 9 bases in between. Germline V lookup: CDR1 MNHEY, CDR2 SVGAGI. The CDR3 protein is CASSYSIGGSGNTIYF. CDR3 nucleotides: TGTGCCAGCAGTTACTCGATAGGGGGCTCTGGAAACACCATATATTTT.

The gene calls are TRBV5-4 and TRBJ2-5; maybe TRBD1 (6 bases). CDR3 length equals 13 residues. The V end lost 4 bases, the J end lost 2 bases, and 9 bases lay between the germline ends. Germline CDR1 is SGHNT and CDR2 is YYREEE (reference sequence). CDR3 protein: CASSPGQQETQYF. The CDR3 nucleotides read TGTGCCAGCAGCCCCGGACAGCAAGAGACCCAGTACTTC.

The chain uses TRBV6-1 and TRBJ1-5; the match to TRBD1 covers 7 bases. Germline CDR1 reads MNHNS; CDR2 reads SASEGT. Trimming cost V 6 bases and J 6 bases; bases outside gene matches: 8. The CDR3 sequence is 14 residues long. The CDR3, as DNA: TGTGCCAGCAGCGAACAGGGGTGGGGTCAGCCCCAGCATTTT. The encoded protein is CASSEQGWGQPQHF.

This chain links TRBV4-1 with TRBJ1-4; D possibly corresponds to TRBD1 (6 bases). Germline loops: CDR1 MGHRA, CDR2 YSYEKL. The CDR3 has 17 amino acids. Trimming pared 0 bases from V and 10 bases from J, leaving 21 bases between. CDR3 DNA sequence: TGCGCCAGCAGCCAAGAGGGGGGGCCGGCAGCGGTAGGAAAACTGTTTTTT. This encodes CASSQEGGPAAVGKLFF.

The CDR3 DNA is TGTGCCAGCGGGCGCCCTGATGGCTACACCTTC. Amino acid sequence: CASGRPDGYTF. V gene TRBV28 combines with J gene TRBJ1-2; D is undetermined. The V gene's germline CDR1 is MDHEN and CDR2 SYDVKM. Trimming stripped 8 bases from V and 6 bases from J, with 10 bases between. The CDR3 is 11 residues long.

The chain is built from TRBV7-8 and TRBJ2-7; D call uncertain. CDR1 is SGHVS, CDR2 FQNEAQ, per germline. The CDR3 consists of 14 residues. V lost 1 base, J lost 1 base, and 8 bases lay in between. The CDR3 bases are TGTGCCAGCAGCTTAGATGTCGGGTCCTACGAGCAGTACTTC. It is translated as CASSLDVGSYEQYF.

This sequence joins TRBV5-1 and TRBJ2-6, with 11 bases that match TRBD1. The trim removed 4 bases at V and 2 bases at J, leaving 11 bases unmatched. CDR1 is SGHRS and CDR2 is YFSETQ in the germline V gene. CDR3 size: 19 residues. In DNA, the CDR3 is TGCGCCAGCAGCCGCGGGACAGGGGGTGCTCCTCCTGGGGCCAACGTCCTGACTTTC. This gives the protein CASSRGTGGAPPGANVLTF.

The genes are TRBV13 and TRBJ2-5, with 8 bases aligning to TRBD1. The J call may not be correct, given that the DNA end is closer to TRBJ2-7. The CDR3 contains 18 residues. Germline CDR1 reads PRHDT; CDR2 reads FYEKMQ (reference sequence). CDR3 DNA: TGTGCCAGCAGCTTAGGTCCCGGACAGGGAGGTGGGAGTTACGAGCAGTACTTC. Translation: CASSLGPGQGGGSYEQYF.

V usage is TRBV6-1 and J usage is TRBJ2-7; 8 bases are a match to TRBD2. This CDR3 contains 13 residues. V lost 10 bases, J lost 3 bases, and 8 bases stayed unmatched. Germline V gene sequence: CDR1 MNHNS, CDR2 SASEGT. CDR3 sequence reads: CAIARGGNYEQYF. For the CDR3, the DNA is TGTGCCATCGCACGGGGGGGTAACTACGAGCAGTACTTC.

Concerning this clone itself: Relative to the germline gene, one junction end is altered; a read error may explain this. V and J are TRBV4-2 and TRBJ2-7; the D is unclear. The CDR3 extends over 13 amino acids. In germline, CDR1 is LGHNA, CDR2 YNFKEQ. The CDR3 DNA follows: TGTGCCAGCAGCCAGGGCGATTCCTCCGAGCAGTACTTC. It encodes CASSQGDSSEQYF.

The chain carries TRBV18 and TRBJ2-1, with D perhaps matching TRBD1 (6 bases). Germline V gives CDR1 KGHSH, CDR2 LQKENI. This CDR3 has 14 residues. The V end lost 6 bases, the J end lost 7 bases, and 16 bases lay between the germline ends. The chain's CDR3 is CASSPLAGENEQFF. CDR3 nucleotide sequence: TGTGCCAGCTCTCCATTGGCAGGGGAGAATGAGCAGTTCTTC.

As regards this clone: The same CDR3 is also encoded by other DNA sequences in this sample. The rearrangement links TRBV30 to TRBJ1-5; TRBD1 aligns across 10 bases. V lost 3 bases and J lost 5; bases outside the gene matches: 1. CDR3 length: 13 amino acids. Germline V gives CDR1 GTSNPN, CDR2 SVGIG (reference sequence). CDR3 residues: CAWSGTGDQPQHF. The DNA of the CDR3 is TGTGCCTGGAGCGGGACAGGGGATCAGCCCCAGCATTTT.

This clone occurred once. The chain combines TRBV29-1 with TRBJ2-5; D is possibly TRBD2 (6 bases). The DNA end lines up better with TRBJ2-7; the J call may be wrong. From germline, CDR1 is SQVTM and CDR2 ANQGSEA. This CDR3 comprises 11 residues. The CDR3 DNA reads TGCAGCGTTGCGGAGGGCTACGAGCAGTACTTC. It translates to CSVAEGYEQYF.

J is TRBJ2-1 and V is TRBV19; TRBD2 agrees at 7 bases. The germline CDR1 and CDR2 sequences are LNHDA and SQIVND (reference sequence). This CDR3 has 14 amino acids. The junction had 5 bases not matched to a gene; V was cut back by 3 bases and J by 6 bases. The CDR3 DNA follows: TGTGCCAGTAGTATCGTTAGCGGGCGCAATGAGCAGTTCTTC. Its translation is CASSIVSGRNEQFF. Full variable domain (rest looked up from reference TRBV19 and TRBJ2-1): DGGITQSPKYLFRKEGQNVTLSCEQNLNHDAMYWYRQDPGQGLRLIYYSQIVNDFQKGDIAEGYSVSREKKESFPLTVTSAQKNPTAFYLCASSIVSGRNEQFFGPGTRLTVL.

The gene calls are TRBV7-6 and TRBJ1-2; 8 bases align to TRBD1. Germline-derived CDR1 and CDR2 are SGHVS and FNYEAQ. The ends lost 2 bases at V and 8 bases at J; junction bases unmatched: 7. The CDR3 is 14 amino acids. CDR3 sequence: CASSLKQGARGYTF. In DNA form, the CDR3 reads TGTGCCAGCAGCTTAAAGCAGGGGGCGAGGGGCTACACCTTC.

CDR3: CASSLGLDSVDTQYF. CDR3 sequence (DNA): TGTGCCAGCAGCTTGGGGCTAGATTCTGTAGATACGCAGTATTTT. The chain recombines TRBV5-8 with TRBJ2-3, with D uncertain. CDR1 is SGHTS, CDR2 YDEGEE, per germline. Trimming left V 0 bases short and J 5 bases short, with 13 bases between. This CDR3 has 15 residues. The variable domain in full, with the rest retrieved from reference TRBV5-8 and TRBJ2-3, is EAGVTQSPTHLIKTRGQQATLRCSPISGHTSVYWYQQALGLGLQFLLWYDEGEERNRGNFPPRFSGRQFPNYSSELNVNALELEDSALYLCASSLGLDSVDTQYFGPGTRLTVL.

The DNA for the CDR3 is TGTGCCAGTAGTATGGACAGGAGCTCTGGAAACACCATATATTTT. This encodes CASSMDRSSGNTIYF. The V and J genes are TRBV19 and TRBJ1-3; 7 nucleotides align to TRBD1. V gave up 3 bases and J gave up 0 bases; unmatched junction bases: 2. The CDR3 spans 15 residues. The germline V gene has CDR1 LNHDA and CDR2 SQIVND (reference sequence).

The chain is built from TRBV5-6 and TRBJ1-4; 9 bases are shared with TRBD1. CDR3 length equals 17 residues. Germline CDR1 reads SGHDT; CDR2 reads YYEEEE. V dropped 4 bases and J dropped 6; count of bases not matched to a gene: 13. In DNA form, the CDR3 reads TGTGCCAGCAGCACCTTTACAGGGGGCAAGGGGGATGAAAAACTGTTTTTT. Amino acid sequence: CASSTFTGGKGDEKLFF.

The chain joins TRBV6-1 to TRBJ1-5; D possibly corresponds to TRBD1 (5 bases). V was clipped by 3 bases and J by 0 bases, with 9 bases between them. Looked up from germline, CDR1 is MNHNS and CDR2 is SASEGT. The CDR3 is 15 residues long. The DNA for the CDR3 is TGTGCCAGCAGTGAGCAAGGGGATAGCAATCAGCCCCAGCATTTT. This sequence encodes CASSEQGDSNQPQHF.

The rearrangement links TRBV14 to TRBJ1-4; D gene uncertain. Trimming shortened V by 4 bases and J by 5 bases, and 11 bases separated the two germline ends. Germline CDR1 SGHDN, CDR2 FVKESK. The CDR3 has 14 amino acids. This CDR3 is CASSRGYPNEKLFF. CDR3 coding DNA: TGTGCCAGCAGCCGAGGGTATCCCAATGAAAAACTGTTTTTT.

This chain uses TRBV5-1 with TRBJ2-1, with D perhaps matching TRBD1 (5 bases). Trimming removed 2 bases from V and 1 base from J, with 10 bases in between. The CDR3 runs 15 residues. CDR1 is SGHRS and CDR2 is YFSETQ in the germline V gene. The CDR3 protein is CASSLSQGSYNEQFF. For the CDR3, the DNA is TGCGCCAGCAGCTTAAGTCAGGGTTCCTACAATGAGCAGTTCTTC.